This record looks at one TCR beta chain sequence and its context. These data come from a study of blood T cells in healthy people across ages. Next came a second PCR, run for about 7 to 12 cycles, which used a sample-barcoded 5' primer along with a J-beta primer mix. TCRdb reprocessed the 5' RACE reads via MiXCR and lists one record per CDR3 protein. The sample has nearly 800,000 distinct CDR3 sequences; around a quarter are singletons. The V gene end was trimmed by 1 base and the J gene end by 0 bases; junction bases not matched to a gene: 5. CDR1 is SGHTA, CDR2 FQGNSA, per germline. The CDR3 spans 16 residues. The sample was also linked to a second study, of T cells of mothers and their children.

Sequenced input: blood. This chain connects TRBV7-2 to TRBJ1-2; TRBD1 aligns across 7 bases. The source of this sequence is a boy aged 10-17 years in good health. The CDR3 region has the DNA TGTGCCAGCAGCTTAGACGGGACAGCCTCTAACTATGGCTACACCTTC. Translation gives CASSLDGTASNYGYTF.